Reported below is one T cell receptor (beta chain). This CDR3 is built from 14 residues. The V and J ends lost 6 bases and 11 bases respectively, with 20 bases between them. From germline, CDR1 is MNHEY and CDR2 SMNVEV (reference sequence). This sample was taken from a study of blood T cell repertoires in COVID-19. Study at large: In Cohort 3, a recovered donor had either two negative PCRs, clearance, or symptom resolution. Acute-phase and convalescent COVID-19 samples originated in the United States, Italy and Spain. Sample material is recorded as cDNA or gDNA derived from T cells, B-cell-depleted T cells, or PBMCs.

Repertoires were generated with immunoSEQ multiplex PCR, while TCRdb's copy carries only in-frame clones and drops some. The data contain roughly 160,000 clones, less than 80% of them singletons. Participants' own reports of clinical history determined their cohort assignment. The clonotype was recovered from a woman aged 70-85 years in a cohort exposed to, infected with or recovered from COVID-19 (not recorded which). The J gene is TRBJ2-1, the V gene TRBV27; D is perhaps TRBD2 (6 bases). Sequences were obtained from PBMCs or T cells enriched from blood (not recorded which). This CDR3 is CASSGTASQMKQFF. The CDR3 DNA is TGTGCCAGCAGCGGGACTGCCTCCCAAATGAAGCAGTTCTTC.